This record concerns one T cell receptor beta chain sequence. The entry originates in a study of blood T cell repertoires in COVID-19. In the original analysis: Estimated nucleated cell counts came from reference gene primer amplification. Profiling relied on immunoSEQ multiplex PCR, and the TCRdb table lists in-frame clones only, not all of them. D and trimming come from the DNA, and the V and J calls and clone size come from that table. The table has a few hundred thousand clones, approximately 85% seen once; the top ten hold 3.5% to 5.5%. The sequencing sample was made of PBMCs or T cells enriched from blood (not recorded which). The origin of this receptor is a woman aged 25 to 39 who had recovered from COVID-19.

CDR3 in amino acids: CATTDRSYEQYF. CDR3 DNA: TGTGCCACCACGGACAGGTCCTACGAGCAGTACTTC. The rearrangement uses TRBV10-3 and TRBJ2-7; 7 bases are shared with TRBD1. Trimming at V came to 10 bases and at J to 1 base, leaving 4 bases not matched to a gene. CDR1 is ENHRY, CDR2 SYGVKD, per germline. CDR3 length: 12 residues.